A selection of T cell receptor beta chains follows, all from one sample in a study of cytotoxic CD8 clonotypes in ibrutinib-treated CLL. Generated by immunoSEQ multiplex PCR, the TCRdb table keeps only in-frame clones and is missing some. Among around 310,000 clones listed, about 80% were seen once. Sequencing used PBMCs, obtained before ibrutinib treatment. Receptors originate from a human donor with chronic lymphocytic leukemia. Each CDR3 is given with its conserved first and last residue. Fields, in order: V gene, D gene, J gene, clone size, CDR3 DNA, CDR3 protein. D genes are given only for firm matches. Clone size is shown for a subset of rows, as once, few, many or a class of expanded clone.

>TRBV18|TRBD1|TRBJ2-7|-
TGTGCCAGCTCGGGACAGGGTGAAGACGAGCAGTACTTC
CASSGQGEDEQYF
>TRBV5-1|-|TRBJ1-1|-
TGCGCCAGCAGCTCGATTCGGCAGAACACTGAAGCTTTCTTT
CASSSIRQNTEAFF
>TRBV7-2|-|TRBJ1-5|-
TGTGCCAGCAGCTTAGGGGGGGGCTGGCAGCCCCAGCATTTT
CASSLGGGWQPQHF
>TRBV5-1|-|TRBJ2-7|-
TGCGCCAGCAGGCCCTTCGCCGGGACAATGGTCTACGAGCAGTACTTC
CASRPFAGTMVYEQYF
>TRBV5-1|TRBD2|TRBJ2-1|few
TGCGCCAGCAGCCGAGAGCCCCTAGCGGGAGCTAGCAATGAGCAGTTCTTC
CASSREPLAGASNEQFF
>TRBV5-1|-|TRBJ2-2|-
TGCGCCAGCAGGACCGGGACTTTAGACACCGGGGAGCTGTTTTTT
CASRTGTLDTGELFF
>TRBV14|TRBD1|TRBJ1-4|-
TGTGCCAGCAGCTACGAAGGGGGCACTAATGAAAAACTGTTTTTT
CASSYEGGTNEKLFF
>TRBV5-4|TRBD2|TRBJ2-3|-
TGTGCCAGCAGCTTCGAGGGAGGGCCTACAGATACGCAGTATTTT
CASSFEGGPTDTQYF
>TRBV18|TRBD1|TRBJ2-7|-
TGTGCCAGCTCACTCCGGACAGGGGACCCTCACGAGCAGTACTTC
CASSLRTGDPHEQYF
>TRBV4-3|-|TRBJ1-1|-
TGCGCCAGCAGCCAAGATGTCGTGACAAGTCTTCTTATCGCTTTCTTT
CASSQDVVTSLLIAFF
>TRBV7-6|TRBD2|TRBJ2-7|-
TGTGCCAGCAGCTTAAGCGGGAGAGTCAACGAGCAGTACTTC
CASSLSGRVNEQYF
>TRBV5-4|-|TRBJ1-2|-
TGTGCCAGCAGCGGGCTTTGGGGGGAGGTTCGCGGCTACACCTTC
CASSGLWGEVRGYTF
>TRBV7-9|TRBD1|TRBJ2-7|-
TGTGCCAGCAGCCGAAAGGGGACAGGGGCCTACGAGCAGTACTTC
CASSRKGTGAYEQYF
>TRBV7-9|TRBD2|TRBJ2-5|-
TGTGCCAGCACCCAACGGACTAGCGGGAGAGGGGTAGAGACCCAGTACTTC
CASTQRTSGRGVETQYF
>TRBV30|-|TRBJ2-7|-
TGTGCCACAACCCGGGCAGCGAGCTACGAGCAGTACTTC
CATTRAASYEQYF
>TRBV27|TRBD2|TRBJ2-3|-
TGTGCCAGCAGTTTTTCTAGCGGGAGGGCCGGGGATACGCAGTATTTT
CASSFSSGRAGDTQYF
>TRBV2|-|TRBJ1-1|-
TGTGCCAGCAGTGAACTAGGGGAAGCTACTGAAGCTTTCTTT
CASSELGEATEAFF
>TRBV11-2|-|TRBJ2-7|-
TGTGCCAGCAGCTTAAGGGCCGGGAGCTACGAGCTGTACTTC
CASSLRAGSYELYF
>TRBV7-7|TRBD2|TRBJ2-5|-
TGTGCTAGCAGCTTGGGACTAGGGGGGACCCAGTACTTC
CASSLGLGGTQYF
>TRBV27|-|TRBJ2-1|-
TGTGCCAGCAGTTTATCTACTCGTGGAGGGGACGAGCAGTTCTTC
CASSLSTRGGDEQFF
>TRBV18|-|TRBJ2-5|-
TGTGCCAGCTCACCCATAGCCCAAGAGACCCAGTACTTC
CASSPIAQETQYF
>TRBV7-2|-|TRBJ1-1|-
TGTGCCAGCAGCTTACAGCTAGGGAACACTGAAGCTTTCTTT
CASSLQLGNTEAFF
>TRBV5-4|TRBD2|TRBJ2-3|-
TGTGCCAGCAGCTTGGGCCCGAGACTAGCGGATACGCAGTATTTT
CASSLGPRLADTQYF
>TRBV7-8|-|TRBJ1-1|-
TGTGCCAGCATAGCCGACCGCCTTATACGGACTGAAGCTTTCTTT
CASIADRLIRTEAFF
>TRBV2|-|TRBJ2-7|-
TGTGCCAGCAGGCCCGCGGTGTACGAGCAGTACTTC
CASRPAVYEQYF
>TRBV5-4|-|TRBJ2-1|-
TGTGCCAGCAGCTTGGGACGGGTGATTAGAAATGAGCAGTTCTTC
CASSLGRVIRNEQFF
>TRBV7-2|-|TRBJ1-5|-
TGTGCCAGCAGCCCCTCGTTCCATAGCAATCAGCCCCAGCATTTT
CASSPSFHSNQPQHF
>TRBV6-6|-|TRBJ1-5|-
TGTGCCAGCACTACGGGATACAATCAGCCCCAGCATTTT
CASTTGYNQPQHF
>TRBV6-1|-|TRBJ1-1|few
TGTGCCAGCAGCCGGTACACTGAAGCTTTCTTT
CASSRYTEAFF
>TRBV30|-|TRBJ2-2|many
TGTGCCTGGGATGGACGAGGCGGGGAGCTGTTTTTT
CAWDGRGGELFF
>TRBV6-4|-|TRBJ2-1|-
TGTGCCAGCGGTAGCGGGACAGACAGCCCCAATGAGCAGTTCTTC
CASGSGTDSPNEQFF
>TRBV29-1|-|TRBJ2-7|-
TGCAGCGTTGTAGTCAGGGCCGAGTTGGAGCAGTACTTC
CSVVVRAELEQYF
>TRBV28|-|TRBJ2-7|-
TGTGCCAGCACCAATGGGGCTCTTAACTCCTACGAGCAGTACTTC
CASTNGALNSYEQYF
>TRBV7-9|TRBD2|TRBJ2-3|-
TGTGCCAGCAGCTCACATCTCCCTAGCGGTATTAACGCAGATACGCAGTATTTT
CASSSHLPSGINADTQYF
>TRBV30|-|TRBJ1-2|few
TGTGCCTGGAGTGTAGTCCCGAACTATGGCTACACCTTC
CAWSVVPNYGYTF
>TRBV20-1|-|TRBJ1-2|-
TGCAGTGCTAGAGATTCCGGCTACACCTTC
CSARDSGYTF
>TRBV4-3|-|TRBJ2-2|-
TGCGCCAGCAGCCAAGATTGGGGGGCGCAAACCGGGGAGCTGTTTTTT
CASSQDWGAQTGELFF
>TRBV6-1|-|TRBJ2-7|few
TGTGCCAGCTCAGATCGGCGGAGGGCGTCCTACGAGCAGTACTTC
CASSDRRRASYEQYF
>TRBV28|-|TRBJ2-1|-
TGTGCCAGCCGTCCTGGGGGGCTTCTCTACAATGAGCAGTTCTTC
CASRPGGLLYNEQFF
>TRBV9|-|TRBJ2-2|once
TGTGCCAGCAGCGTAGCCGGGATGGCCGGGGAGCTGTTTTTT
CASSVAGMAGELFF
>TRBV7-6|TRBD1|TRBJ2-5|-
TGTGCCAGCAGCCCGGGGACAGCTAATTGGGAGACCCAGTACTTC
CASSPGTANWETQYF